The 5 T cell receptor beta chains presented below share a single source sample, sequenced in a study of blood T cell repertoires in COVID-19. Assay used: immunoSEQ multiplex PCR; TCRdb lists only in-frame clones, some missing. The table has some 330,000 clones, around nine tenths seen once. The sequencing sample was made of peripheral blood. The receptors stem from a woman in her fifties or sixties with active or convalescent COVID-19.

This chain connects TRBV29-1 to TRBJ2-7; TRBD2 might be the D (5 bases). The CDR3 has 12 amino acids. The V gene lost 4 bases and the J gene lost 1 base, with 8 bases spanning the gap. The germline CDR1 and CDR2 sequences are SQVTM and ANQGSEA. The CDR3 coding sequence is TGCAGCGTTGGAGGGCGTTCCTACGAGCAGTACTTC. It encodes CSVGGRSYEQYF.

The V gene is TRBV5-6, the J gene TRBJ2-2, with 12 bases that match TRBD1. The junction had 4 bases not matched to a gene; V was cut back by 1 base and J by 0 bases. The germline gives CDR1 SGHDT, CDR2 YYEEEE. This CDR3 has 18 amino acids. The CDR3 spells CASSLRGQGAPNTGELFF. CDR3 nucleotide sequence: TGTGCCAGCAGCTTGAGGGGACAGGGGGCGCCGAACACCGGGGAGCTGTTTTTT.

The V gene is TRBV5-1, the J gene TRBJ2-1, with TRBD2 matching 10 bases. The CDR3 totals 16 residues. From germline, CDR1 is SGHRS and CDR2 YFSETQ. Trimming at V came to 0 bases and at J to 5 bases, leaving 5 bases not matched to a gene. The CDR3 DNA reads as TGCGCCAGCAGCTTGGGGGGACTAGCGCGAGACAATGAGCAGTTCTTC. It translates to CASSLGGLARDNEQFF.

The chain uses TRBV4-1 and TRBJ1-2, with 7 bases identical to TRBD1. The ends lost 5 bases at V and 6 bases at J; junction bases unmatched: 12. The CDR3 extends over 15 amino acids. CDR1 MGHRA and CDR2 YSYEKL come from the germline V gene. CDR3 amino acids: CASSKSQGVTDGYTF. As DNA, the CDR3 is TGCGCCAGCAGCAAGTCCCAGGGGGTAACGGATGGCTACACCTTC.

The rearrangement joins TRBV4-2 to TRBJ1-5; no firm D call. The V end lost 1 base, the J end lost 5 bases, and 3 bases lay between the germline ends. This CDR3 contains 12 residues. Germline lookup yields CDR1 LGHNA and CDR2 YNFKEQ. CDR3 amino acids: CASSQGDQPQHF. The CDR3 nucleotides read TGTGCCAGCAGCCAAGGCGATCAGCCCCAGCATTTT.